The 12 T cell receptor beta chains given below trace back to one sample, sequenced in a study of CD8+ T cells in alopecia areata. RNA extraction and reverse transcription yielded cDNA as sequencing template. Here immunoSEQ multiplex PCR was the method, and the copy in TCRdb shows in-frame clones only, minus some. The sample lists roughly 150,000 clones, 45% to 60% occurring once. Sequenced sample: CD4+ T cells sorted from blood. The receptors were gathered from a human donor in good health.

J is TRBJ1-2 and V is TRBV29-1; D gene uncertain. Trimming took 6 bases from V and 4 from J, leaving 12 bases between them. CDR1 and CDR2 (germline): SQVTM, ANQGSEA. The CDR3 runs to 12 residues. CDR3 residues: CSVDRNLYGYTF. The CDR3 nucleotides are TGCAGCGTGGACCGGAACCTCTATGGCTACACCTTC.

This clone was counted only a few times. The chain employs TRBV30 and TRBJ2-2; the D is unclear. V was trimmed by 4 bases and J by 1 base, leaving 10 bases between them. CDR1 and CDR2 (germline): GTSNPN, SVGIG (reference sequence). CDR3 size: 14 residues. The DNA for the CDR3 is TGTGCCTGGAATGTAGCCCTGAACACCGGGGAGCTGTTTTTT. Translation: CAWNVALNTGELFF.

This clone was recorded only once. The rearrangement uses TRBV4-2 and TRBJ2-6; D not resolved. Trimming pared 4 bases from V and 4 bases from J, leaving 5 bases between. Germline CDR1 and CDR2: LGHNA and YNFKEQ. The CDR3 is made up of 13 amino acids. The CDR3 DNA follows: TGTGCCAGCAGCCCCGGCGGGGCCAACGTCCTGACTTTC. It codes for CASSPGGANVLTF.

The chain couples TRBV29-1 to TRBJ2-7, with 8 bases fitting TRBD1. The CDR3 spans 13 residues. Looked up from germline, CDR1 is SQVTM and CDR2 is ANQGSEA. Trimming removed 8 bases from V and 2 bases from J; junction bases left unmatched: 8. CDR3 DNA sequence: TGCAGCATACGGACAGGGACCCCCTACGAGCAGTACTTC. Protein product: CSIRTGTPYEQYF.

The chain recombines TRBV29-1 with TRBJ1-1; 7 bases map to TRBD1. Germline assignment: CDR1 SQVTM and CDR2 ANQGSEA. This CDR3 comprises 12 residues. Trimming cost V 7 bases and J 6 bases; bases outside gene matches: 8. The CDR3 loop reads CSARTQGAEAFF. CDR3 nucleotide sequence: TGCAGCGCCAGGACTCAGGGGGCTGAAGCTTTCTTT.

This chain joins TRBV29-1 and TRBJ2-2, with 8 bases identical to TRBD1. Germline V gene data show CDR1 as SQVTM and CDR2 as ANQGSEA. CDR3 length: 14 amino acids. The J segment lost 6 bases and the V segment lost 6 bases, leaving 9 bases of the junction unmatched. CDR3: CSVTTGVEAGELFF. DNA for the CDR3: TGCAGCGTCACGACAGGGGTGGAAGCCGGGGAGCTGTTTTTT.

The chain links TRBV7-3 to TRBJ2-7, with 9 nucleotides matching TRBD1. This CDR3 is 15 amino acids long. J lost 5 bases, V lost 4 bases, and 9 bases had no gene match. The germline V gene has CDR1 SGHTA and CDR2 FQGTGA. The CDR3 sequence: CASSSSGTGRNEQYF. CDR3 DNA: TGTGCCAGCAGCTCATCCGGGACAGGGAGGAACGAGCAGTACTTC.

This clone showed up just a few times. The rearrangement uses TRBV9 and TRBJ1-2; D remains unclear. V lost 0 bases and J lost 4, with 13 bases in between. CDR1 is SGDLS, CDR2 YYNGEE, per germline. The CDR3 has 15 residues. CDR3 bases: TGTGCCAGCAGCGTAGAGGGAACAGTCCTCTATGGCTACACCTTC. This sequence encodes CASSVEGTVLYGYTF. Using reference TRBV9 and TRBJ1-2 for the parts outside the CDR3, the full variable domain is DSGVTQTPKHLITATGQRVTLRCSPRSGDLSVYWYQQSLDQGLQFLIQYYNGEERAKGNILERFSAQQFPDLHSELNLSSLELGDSALYFCASSVEGTVLYGYTFGSGTRLTVV.

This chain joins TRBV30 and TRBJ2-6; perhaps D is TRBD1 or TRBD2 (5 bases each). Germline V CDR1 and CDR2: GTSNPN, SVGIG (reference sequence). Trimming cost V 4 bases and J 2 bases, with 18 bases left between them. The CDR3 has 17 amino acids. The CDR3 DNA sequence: TGTGCCTGGATTAGGCGCCCGGGGCAAGCTGGGGCCAACGTCCTGACTTTC. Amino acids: CAWIRRPGQAGANVLTF.

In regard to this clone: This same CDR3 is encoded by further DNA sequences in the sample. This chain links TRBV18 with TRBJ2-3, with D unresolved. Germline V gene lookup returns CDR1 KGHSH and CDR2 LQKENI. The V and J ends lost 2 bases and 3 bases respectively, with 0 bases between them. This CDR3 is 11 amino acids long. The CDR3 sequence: CASSPTDTQYF. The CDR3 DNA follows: TGTGCCAGCTCACCAACAGATACGCAGTATTTT.

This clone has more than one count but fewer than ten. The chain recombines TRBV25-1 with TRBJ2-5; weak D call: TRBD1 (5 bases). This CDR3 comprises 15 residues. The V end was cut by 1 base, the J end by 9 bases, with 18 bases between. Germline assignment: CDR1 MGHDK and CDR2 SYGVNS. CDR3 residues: CASSESPDTLPAQYF. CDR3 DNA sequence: TGTGCCAGCAGTGAATCGCCGGACACGCTCCCAGCCCAGTACTTC.

The CDR3 protein is CASSFGGRGNEQFF. CDR3 nucleotide sequence: TGCGCCAGCAGCTTCGGGGGAAGGGGCAATGAGCAGTTCTTC. The chain recombines TRBV5-1 with TRBJ2-1, with D perhaps matching TRBD2 (6 bases). Germline CDR1 SGHRS, CDR2 YFSETQ. The CDR3 is 14 residues long. The V gene lost 2 bases and the J gene lost 6 bases, with 12 bases spanning the gap.